The sequence of this T cell receptor beta chain was determined in a study of siplizumab effects on memory and regulatory T cells. Study results and caveats: For mappable alloreactive CD4+ clones, the mean Treg-derived fraction was about 70% with siplizumab and approximately 30% in controls. A minor share of alloreactive clones matched unstimulated subsets.

Some clones are missing from TCRdb's copy, which holds only in-frame ones; the method was immunoSEQ multiplex PCR. The sample holds about 40,000 clones, roughly 90% seen once. The CDR3 spans 15 residues. Germline V gene lookup returns CDR1 SGHVS and CDR2 FQNEAQ. Trimming took off 3 bases at V and 4 bases at J, with 13 bases between the two ends. Concerning this clone: Its antigen remains unidentified.

The genes are TRBV7-8 and TRBJ2-1; D is perhaps TRBD2 (5 bases). The material sequenced was naive CD4+ T cells sorted from blood. The source is a human donor in good health. CDR3 loop: CASSFLITRYNEQFF. CDR3 DNA sequence: TGTGCCAGCAGCTTTCTCATAACTAGATACAATGAGCAGTTCTTC. Full variable domain (rest looked up from reference TRBV7-8 and TRBJ2-1): GAGVSQSPRYKVAKRGQDVALRCDPISGHVSLFWYQQALGQGPEFLTYFQNEAQLDKSGLPSDRFFAERPEGSVSTLKIQRTQQEDSAVYLCASSFLITRYNEQFFGPGTRLTVL.